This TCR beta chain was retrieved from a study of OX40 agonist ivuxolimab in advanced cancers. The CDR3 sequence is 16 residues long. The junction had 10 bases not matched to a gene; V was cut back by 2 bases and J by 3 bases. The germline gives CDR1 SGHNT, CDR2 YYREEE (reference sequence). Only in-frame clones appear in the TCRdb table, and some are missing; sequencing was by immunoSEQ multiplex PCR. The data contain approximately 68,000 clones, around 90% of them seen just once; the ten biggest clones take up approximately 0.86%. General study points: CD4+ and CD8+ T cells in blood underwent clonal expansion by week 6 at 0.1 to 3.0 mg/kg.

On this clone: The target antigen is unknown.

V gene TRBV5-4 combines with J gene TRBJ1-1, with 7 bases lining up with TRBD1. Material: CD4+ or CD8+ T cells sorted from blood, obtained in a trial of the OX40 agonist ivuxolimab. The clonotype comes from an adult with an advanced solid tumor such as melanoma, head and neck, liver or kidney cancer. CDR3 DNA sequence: TGTGCCAGCAGCTTCCCGGACAGGAGCACTTACACTGAAGCTTTCTTT. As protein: CASSFPDRSTYTEAFF. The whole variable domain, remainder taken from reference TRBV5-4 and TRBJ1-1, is ETGVTQSPTHLIKTRGQQVTLRCSSQSGHNTVSWYQQALGQGPQFIFQYYREEENGRGNFPPRFSGLQFPNYSSELNVNALELDDSALYLCASSFPDRSTYTEAFFGQGTRLTVV.